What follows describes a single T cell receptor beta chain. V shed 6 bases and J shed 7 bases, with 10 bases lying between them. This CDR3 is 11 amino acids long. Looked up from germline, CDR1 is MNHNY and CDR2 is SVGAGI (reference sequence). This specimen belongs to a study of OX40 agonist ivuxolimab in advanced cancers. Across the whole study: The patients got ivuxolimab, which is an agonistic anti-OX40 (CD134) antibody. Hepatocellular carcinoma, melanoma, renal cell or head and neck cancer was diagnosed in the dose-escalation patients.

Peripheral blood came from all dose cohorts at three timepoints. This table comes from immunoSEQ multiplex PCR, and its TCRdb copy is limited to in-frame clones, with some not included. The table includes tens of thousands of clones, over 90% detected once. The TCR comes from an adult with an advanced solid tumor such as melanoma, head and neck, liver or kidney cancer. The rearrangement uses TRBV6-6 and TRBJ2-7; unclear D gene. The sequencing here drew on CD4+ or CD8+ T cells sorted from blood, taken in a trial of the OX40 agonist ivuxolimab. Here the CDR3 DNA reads TGTGCCAGCAGCTATCAACAGGAGCAGTACTTC. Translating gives CASSYQQEQYF.